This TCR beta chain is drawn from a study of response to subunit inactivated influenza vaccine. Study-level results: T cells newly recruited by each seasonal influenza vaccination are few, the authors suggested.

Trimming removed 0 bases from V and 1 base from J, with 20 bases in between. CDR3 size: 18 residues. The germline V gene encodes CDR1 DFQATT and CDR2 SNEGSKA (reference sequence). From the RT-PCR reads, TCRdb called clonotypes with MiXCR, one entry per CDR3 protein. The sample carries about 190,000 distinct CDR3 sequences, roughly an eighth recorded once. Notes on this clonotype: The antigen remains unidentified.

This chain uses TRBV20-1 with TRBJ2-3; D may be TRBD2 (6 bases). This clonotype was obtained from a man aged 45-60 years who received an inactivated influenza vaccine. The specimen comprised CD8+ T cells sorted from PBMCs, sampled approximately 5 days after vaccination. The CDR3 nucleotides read TGCAGTGCTAGAGATCTACGCGGGACTCGGTCCCGCACAGATACGCAGTATTTT. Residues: CSARDLRGTRSRTDTQYF.